The text below deals with one T cell receptor beta chain. The entry originates in a study of blood T cell repertoires in COVID-19. The J segment lost 4 bases and the V segment lost 0 bases, leaving 5 bases of the junction unmatched. Germline CDR1 SGHVS, CDR2 FNYEAQ. This CDR3 is 15 amino acids long. This table comes from immunoSEQ multiplex PCR, and its TCRdb copy is limited to in-frame clones, with some not included. The table records approximately 300,000 clones, around 92% of them present only once. This TCR was sampled from a man aged 18 to 29 who had recovered from COVID-19. This rearrangement joins TRBV7-6 to TRBJ2-5, with 7 bases aligning to TRBD2. Sequenced sample: peripheral blood. The CDR3 DNA reads TGTGCCAGCAGCTTAGCGCATTCGGGAGGAGAGACCCAGTACTTC. This encodes CASSLAHSGGETQYF.